This TCR beta chain came from a study of shared clonotypes between healthy human individuals. V was clipped by 2 bases and J by 4 bases; unmatched bases: 4. The CDR3 has 14 residues. CDR1 is ENHRY, CDR2 SYGVKD, per germline. The table came from immunoSEQ multiplex PCR; TCRdb's copy has only in-frame clones and leaves some out. The sample includes about 1 million clones, approximately 76% seen only once; the top ten take roughly 1.4%. The TCR originated in a man aged 18-30 years in good health. Input material: memory CD4+ T cells sorted from blood. Subset defined: CD45RA-negative fraction. V usage is TRBV10-3 and J usage is TRBJ2-5; 7 nucleotides line up with TRBD2. The CDR3 DNA follows: TGTGCCATCAGTGAGATGGTAGCGGGAGAGACCCAGTACTTC. Its translation: CAISEMVAGETQYF.